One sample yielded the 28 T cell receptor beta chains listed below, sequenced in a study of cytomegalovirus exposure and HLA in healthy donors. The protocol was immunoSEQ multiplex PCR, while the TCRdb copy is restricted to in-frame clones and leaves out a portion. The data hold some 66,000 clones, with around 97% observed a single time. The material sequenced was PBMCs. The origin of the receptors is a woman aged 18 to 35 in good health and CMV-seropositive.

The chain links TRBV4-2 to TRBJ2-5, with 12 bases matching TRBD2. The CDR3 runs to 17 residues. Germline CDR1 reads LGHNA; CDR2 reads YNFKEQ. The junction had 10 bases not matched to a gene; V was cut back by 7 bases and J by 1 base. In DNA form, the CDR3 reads TGTGCCAGCACTAGCGGGAGGGCCCCCGGAGTCCAAGAGACCCAGTACTTC. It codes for CASTSGRAPGVQETQYF.

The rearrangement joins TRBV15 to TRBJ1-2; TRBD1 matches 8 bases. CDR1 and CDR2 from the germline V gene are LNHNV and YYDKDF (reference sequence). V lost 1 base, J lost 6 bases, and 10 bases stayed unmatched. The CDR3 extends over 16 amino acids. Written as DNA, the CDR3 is TGTGCCACCAGCAGAGTTCCGACAGGGGCCGCGGATGGCTACACCTTC. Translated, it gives CATSRVPTGAADGYTF.

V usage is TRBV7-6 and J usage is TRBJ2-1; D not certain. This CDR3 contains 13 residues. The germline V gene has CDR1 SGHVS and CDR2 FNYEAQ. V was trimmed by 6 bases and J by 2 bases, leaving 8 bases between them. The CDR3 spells CASSHATYNEQFF. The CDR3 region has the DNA TGTGCCAGCAGTCACGCGACCTACAATGAGCAGTTCTTC.

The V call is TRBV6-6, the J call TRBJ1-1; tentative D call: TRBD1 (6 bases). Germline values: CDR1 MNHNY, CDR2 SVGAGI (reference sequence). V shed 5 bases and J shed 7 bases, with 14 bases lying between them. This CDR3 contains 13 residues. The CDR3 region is CASSIQGGGEAFF. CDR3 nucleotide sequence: TGTGCCAGCAGTATACAAGGGGGGGGTGAAGCTTTCTTT.

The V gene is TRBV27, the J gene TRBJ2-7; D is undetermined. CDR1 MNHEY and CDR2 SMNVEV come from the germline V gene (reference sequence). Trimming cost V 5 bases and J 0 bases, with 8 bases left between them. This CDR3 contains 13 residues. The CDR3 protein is CASSARSSYEQYF. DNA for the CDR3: TGTGCCAGCAGTGCGCGGAGCTCCTACGAGCAGTACTTC.

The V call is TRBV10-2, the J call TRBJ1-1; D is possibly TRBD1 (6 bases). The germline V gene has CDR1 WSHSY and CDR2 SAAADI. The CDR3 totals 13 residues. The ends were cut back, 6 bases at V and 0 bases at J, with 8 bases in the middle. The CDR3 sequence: CASSRDMNTEAFF. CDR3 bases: TGCGCCAGCAGCAGGGACATGAACACTGAAGCTTTCTTT.

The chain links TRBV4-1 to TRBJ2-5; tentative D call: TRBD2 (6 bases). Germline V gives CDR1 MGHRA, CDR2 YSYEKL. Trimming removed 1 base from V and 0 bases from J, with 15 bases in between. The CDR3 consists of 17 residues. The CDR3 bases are TGCGCCAGCAGCCAAGTGTGGCGGGGAATGTACCAAGAGACCCAGTACTTC. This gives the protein CASSQVWRGMYQETQYF.

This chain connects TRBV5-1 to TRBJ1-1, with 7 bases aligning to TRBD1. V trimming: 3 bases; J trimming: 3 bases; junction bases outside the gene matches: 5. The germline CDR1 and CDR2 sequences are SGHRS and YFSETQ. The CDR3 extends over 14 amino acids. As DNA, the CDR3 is TGCGCCAGCAGCTCCCCGGACAGGTACACTGAAGCTTTCTTT. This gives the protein CASSSPDRYTEAFF. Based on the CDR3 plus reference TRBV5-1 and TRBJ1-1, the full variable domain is KAGVTQTPRYLIKTRGQQVTLSCSPISGHRSVSWYQQTPGQGLQFLFEYFSETQRNKGNFPGRFSGRQFSNSRSEMNVSTLELGDSALYLCASSSPDRYTEAFFGQGTRLTVV.

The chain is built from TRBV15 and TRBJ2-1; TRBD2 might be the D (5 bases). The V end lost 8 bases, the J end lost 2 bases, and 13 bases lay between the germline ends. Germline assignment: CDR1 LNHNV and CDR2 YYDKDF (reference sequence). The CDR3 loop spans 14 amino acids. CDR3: CATGLSGAYNEQFF. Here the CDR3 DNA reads TGTGCCACCGGGTTGAGCGGAGCCTACAATGAGCAGTTCTTC.

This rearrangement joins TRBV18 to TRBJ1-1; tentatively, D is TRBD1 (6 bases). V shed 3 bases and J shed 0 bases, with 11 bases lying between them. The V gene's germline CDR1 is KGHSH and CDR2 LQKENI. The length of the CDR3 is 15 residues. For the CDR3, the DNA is TGTGCCAGCTCACCCAACCGGGACATGAACACTGAAGCTTTCTTT. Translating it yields CASSPNRDMNTEAFF. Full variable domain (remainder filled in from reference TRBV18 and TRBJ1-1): NAGVMQNPRHLVRRRGQEARLRCSPMKGHSHVYWYRQLPEEGLKFMVYLQKENIIDESGMPKERFSAEFPKEGPSILRIQQVVRGDSAAYFCASSPNRDMNTEAFFGQGTRLTVV.

The CDR3 here is CASSIDRLPSGTDTQYF. The DNA of the CDR3 is TGTGCCAGTAGTATAGATAGGTTACCTAGCGGCACAGATACGCAGTATTTT. This chain connects TRBV19 to TRBJ2-3, with a tentative D call TRBD2 (6 bases). V was shortened by 0 bases and J by 1 base, with 14 bases between the two germline ends. Germline CDR1 reads LNHDA; CDR2 reads SQIVND (reference sequence). This CDR3 contains 17 residues.

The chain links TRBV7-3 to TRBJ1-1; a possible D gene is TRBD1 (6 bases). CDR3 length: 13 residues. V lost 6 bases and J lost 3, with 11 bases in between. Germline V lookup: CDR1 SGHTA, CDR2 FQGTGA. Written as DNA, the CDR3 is TGTGCCAGCAGTCCGACAGGTTACACTGAAGCTTTCTTT. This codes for CASSPTGYTEAFF.

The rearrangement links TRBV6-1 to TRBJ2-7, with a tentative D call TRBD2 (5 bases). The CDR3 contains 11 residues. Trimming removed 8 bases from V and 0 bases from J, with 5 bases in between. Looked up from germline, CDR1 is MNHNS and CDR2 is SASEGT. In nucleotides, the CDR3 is TGTGCCAGCGGGAGCTCCTACGAGCAGTACTTC. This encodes CASGSSYEQYF.

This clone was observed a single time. CDR3 nucleotides: TGTGCCAGTAGTATAGGGGGCAGAGGCACCGGGGAGCTGTTTTTT. Translating it yields CASSIGGRGTGELFF. The V gene is TRBV19, the J gene TRBJ2-2, with D maybe TRBD1 (5 bases). Per germline, CDR1 LNHDA and CDR2 SQIVND (reference sequence). The germline V and J ends were trimmed by 1 base and 4 bases, with 10 bases remaining between them. The CDR3 consists of 15 residues.

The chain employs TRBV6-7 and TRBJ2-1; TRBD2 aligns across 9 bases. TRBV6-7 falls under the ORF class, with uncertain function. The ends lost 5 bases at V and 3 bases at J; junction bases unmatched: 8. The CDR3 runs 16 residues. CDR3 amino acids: CASSPEREVSYNEQFF. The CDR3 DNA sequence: TGTGCCAGCAGTCCAGAGCGGGAGGTGAGCTACAATGAGCAGTTCTTC.

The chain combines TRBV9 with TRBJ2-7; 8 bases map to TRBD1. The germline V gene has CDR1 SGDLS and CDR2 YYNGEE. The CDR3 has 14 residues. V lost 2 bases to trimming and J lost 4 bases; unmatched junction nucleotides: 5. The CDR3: CASSVAQGAYEQYF. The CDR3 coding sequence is TGTGCCAGCAGCGTGGCGCAGGGGGCTTACGAGCAGTACTTC.

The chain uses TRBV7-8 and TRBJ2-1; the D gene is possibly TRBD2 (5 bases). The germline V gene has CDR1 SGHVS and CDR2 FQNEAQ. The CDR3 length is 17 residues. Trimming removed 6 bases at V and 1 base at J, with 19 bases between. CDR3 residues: CASSFRLEEISYNEQFF. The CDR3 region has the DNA TGTGCCAGCAGTTTTAGACTGGAGGAGATTTCCTACAATGAGCAGTTCTTC.

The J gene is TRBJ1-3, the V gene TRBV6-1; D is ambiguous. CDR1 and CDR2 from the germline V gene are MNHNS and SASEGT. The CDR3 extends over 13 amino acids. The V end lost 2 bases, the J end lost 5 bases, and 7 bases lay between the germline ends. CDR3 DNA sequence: TGTGCCAGCAGTGAACTAGGAAGAAACACCATATATTTT. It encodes CASSELGRNTIYF.

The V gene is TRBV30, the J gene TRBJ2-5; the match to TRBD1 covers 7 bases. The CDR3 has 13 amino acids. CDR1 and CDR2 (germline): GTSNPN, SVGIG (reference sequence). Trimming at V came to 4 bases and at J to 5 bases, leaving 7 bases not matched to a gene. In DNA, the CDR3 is TGTGCCTGGATTGAAGGGGGCGAGGAGACCCAGTACTTC. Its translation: CAWIEGGEETQYF.

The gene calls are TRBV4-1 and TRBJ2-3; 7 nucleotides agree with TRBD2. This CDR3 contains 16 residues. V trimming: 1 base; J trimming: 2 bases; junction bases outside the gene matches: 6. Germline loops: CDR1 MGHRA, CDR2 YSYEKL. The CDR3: CASSQAAGAYTDTQYF. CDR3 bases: TGCGCCAGCAGCCAAGCGGCGGGAGCCTACACAGATACGCAGTATTTT.

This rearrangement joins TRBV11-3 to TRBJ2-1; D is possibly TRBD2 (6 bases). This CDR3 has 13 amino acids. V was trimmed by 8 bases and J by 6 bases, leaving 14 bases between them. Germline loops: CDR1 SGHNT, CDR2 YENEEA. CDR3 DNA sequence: TGTGCCAGCTCCCTCCTAGCGACCAATGAGCAGTTCTTC. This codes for CASSLLATNEQFF.

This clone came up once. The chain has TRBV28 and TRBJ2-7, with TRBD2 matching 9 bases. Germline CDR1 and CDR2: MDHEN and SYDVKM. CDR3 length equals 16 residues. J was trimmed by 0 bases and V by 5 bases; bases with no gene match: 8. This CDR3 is CASSGTSGSYSYEQYF. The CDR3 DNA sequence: TGTGCCAGCAGTGGAACTAGCGGGTCTTACTCCTACGAGCAGTACTTC.

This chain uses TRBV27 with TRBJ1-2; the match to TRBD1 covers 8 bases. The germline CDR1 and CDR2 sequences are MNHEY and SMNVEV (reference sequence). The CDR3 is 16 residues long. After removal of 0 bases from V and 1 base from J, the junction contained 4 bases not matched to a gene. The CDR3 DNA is TGTGCCAGCAGTTTATCGGCAGGGGGCAGTAACTATGGCTACACCTTC. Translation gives CASSLSAGGSNYGYTF.

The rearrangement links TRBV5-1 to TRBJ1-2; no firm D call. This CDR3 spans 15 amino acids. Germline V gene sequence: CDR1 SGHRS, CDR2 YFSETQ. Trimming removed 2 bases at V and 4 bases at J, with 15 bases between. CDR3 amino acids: CASSLSGFTVYGYTF. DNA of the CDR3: TGCGCCAGCAGCTTAAGTGGTTTCACAGTCTATGGCTACACCTTC. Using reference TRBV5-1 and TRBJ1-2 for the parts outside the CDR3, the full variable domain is KAGVTQTPRYLIKTRGQQVTLSCSPISGHRSVSWYQQTPGQGLQFLFEYFSETQRNKGNFPGRFSGRQFSNSRSEMNVSTLELGDSALYLCASSLSGFTVYGYTFGSGTRLTVV.

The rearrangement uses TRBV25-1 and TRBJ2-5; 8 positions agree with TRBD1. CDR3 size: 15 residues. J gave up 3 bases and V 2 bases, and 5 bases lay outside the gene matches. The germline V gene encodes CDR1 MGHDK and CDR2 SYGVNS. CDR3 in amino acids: CASSELQDREETQYF. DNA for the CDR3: TGTGCCAGCAGTGAACTTCAGGACAGGGAAGAGACCCAGTACTTC.

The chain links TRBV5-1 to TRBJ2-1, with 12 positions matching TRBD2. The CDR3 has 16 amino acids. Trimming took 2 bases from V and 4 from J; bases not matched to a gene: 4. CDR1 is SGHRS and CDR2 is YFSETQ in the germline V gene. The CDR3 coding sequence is TGCGCCAGCAGCTTCCAGACTAGCGGGGGTTACAATGAGCAGTTCTTC. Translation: CASSFQTSGGYNEQFF.

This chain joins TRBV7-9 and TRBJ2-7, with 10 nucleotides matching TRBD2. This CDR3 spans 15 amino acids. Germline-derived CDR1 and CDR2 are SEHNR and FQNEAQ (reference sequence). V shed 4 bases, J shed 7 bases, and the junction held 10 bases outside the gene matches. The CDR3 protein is CASSSLRLAGDEQYF. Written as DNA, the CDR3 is TGTGCCAGCAGCTCCCTGAGGCTAGCGGGAGATGAGCAGTACTTC.

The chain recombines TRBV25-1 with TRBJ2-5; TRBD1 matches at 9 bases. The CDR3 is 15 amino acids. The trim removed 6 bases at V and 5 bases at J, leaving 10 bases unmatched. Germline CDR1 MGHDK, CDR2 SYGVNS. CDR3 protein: CASSAIRGQGETQYF. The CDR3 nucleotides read TGTGCCAGCAGCGCCATACGTGGACAGGGGGAGACCCAGTACTTC.